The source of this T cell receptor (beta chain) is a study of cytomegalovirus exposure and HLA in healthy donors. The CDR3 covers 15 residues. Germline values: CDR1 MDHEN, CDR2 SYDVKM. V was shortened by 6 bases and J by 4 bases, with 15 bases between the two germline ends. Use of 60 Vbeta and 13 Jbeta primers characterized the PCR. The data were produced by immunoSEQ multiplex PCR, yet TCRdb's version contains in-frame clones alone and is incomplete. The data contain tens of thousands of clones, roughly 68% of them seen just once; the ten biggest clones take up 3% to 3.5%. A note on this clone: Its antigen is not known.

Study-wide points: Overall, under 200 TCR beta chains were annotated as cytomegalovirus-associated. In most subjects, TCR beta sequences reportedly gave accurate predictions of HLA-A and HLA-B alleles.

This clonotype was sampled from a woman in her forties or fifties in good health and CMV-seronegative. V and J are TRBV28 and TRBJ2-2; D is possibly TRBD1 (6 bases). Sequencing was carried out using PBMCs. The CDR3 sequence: CASRGWGRGTGELFF. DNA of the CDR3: TGTGCCAGCAGGGGATGGGGGCGTGGCACCGGGGAGCTGTTTTTT.